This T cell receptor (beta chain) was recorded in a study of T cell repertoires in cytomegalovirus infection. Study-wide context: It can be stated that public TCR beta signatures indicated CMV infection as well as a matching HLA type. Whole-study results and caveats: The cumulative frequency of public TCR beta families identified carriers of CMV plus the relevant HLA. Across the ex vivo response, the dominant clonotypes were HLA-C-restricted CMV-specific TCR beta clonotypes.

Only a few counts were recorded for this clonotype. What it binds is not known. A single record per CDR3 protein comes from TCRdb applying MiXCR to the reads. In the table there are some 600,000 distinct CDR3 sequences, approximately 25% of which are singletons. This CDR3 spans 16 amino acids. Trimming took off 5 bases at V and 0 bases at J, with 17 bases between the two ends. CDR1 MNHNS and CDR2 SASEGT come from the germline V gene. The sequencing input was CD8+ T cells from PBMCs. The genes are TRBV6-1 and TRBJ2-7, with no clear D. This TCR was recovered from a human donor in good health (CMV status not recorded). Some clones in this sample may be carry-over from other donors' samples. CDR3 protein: CASSLFRGPLSYEQYV. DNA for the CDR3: TGTGCCAGCAGTCTTTTTAGAGGACCCCTCTCCTACGAGCAGTACGTC.